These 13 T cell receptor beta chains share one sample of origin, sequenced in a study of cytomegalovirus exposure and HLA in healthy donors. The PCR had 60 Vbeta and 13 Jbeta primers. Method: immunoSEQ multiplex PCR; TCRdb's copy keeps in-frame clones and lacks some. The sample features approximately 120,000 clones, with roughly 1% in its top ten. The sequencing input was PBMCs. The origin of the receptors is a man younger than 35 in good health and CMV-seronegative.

The CDR3 DNA reads TGTGCCAGCAGTGGGACACCCGGGGGTGTGAACACTGAAGCTTTCTTT. Translated, it gives CASSGTPGGVNTEAFF. The V gene is TRBV25-1, the J gene TRBJ1-1; tentative D call: TRBD1 (5 bases). Per the germline V gene, CDR1 is MGHDK and CDR2 is SYGVNS. The CDR3 is made up of 16 amino acids. V was cut by 4 bases and J by 0 bases, with 15 bases left in between.

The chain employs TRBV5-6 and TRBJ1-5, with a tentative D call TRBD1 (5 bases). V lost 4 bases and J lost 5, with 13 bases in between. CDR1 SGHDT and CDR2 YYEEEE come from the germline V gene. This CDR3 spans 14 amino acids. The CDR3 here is CASSLIGTHQPQHF. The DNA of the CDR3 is TGTGCCAGCAGCCTAATAGGGACTCATCAGCCCCAGCATTTT.

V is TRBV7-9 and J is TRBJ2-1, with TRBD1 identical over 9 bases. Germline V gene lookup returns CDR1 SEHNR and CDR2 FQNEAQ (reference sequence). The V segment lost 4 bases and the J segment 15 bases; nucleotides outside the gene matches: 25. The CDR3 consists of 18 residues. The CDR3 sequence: CASSSTNRPGQGLNLGFF. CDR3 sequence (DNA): TGTGCCAGCAGCTCAACTAACCGACCGGGACAGGGACTAAATCTGGGGTTCTTC.

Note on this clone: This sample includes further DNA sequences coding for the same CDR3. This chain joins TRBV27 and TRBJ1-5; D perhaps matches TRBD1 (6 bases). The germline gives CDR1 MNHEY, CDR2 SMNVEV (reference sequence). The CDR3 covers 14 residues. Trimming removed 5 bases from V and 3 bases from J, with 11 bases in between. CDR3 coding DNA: TGTGCCAGCAGTCCTACAGGGTTCAATCAGCCCCAGCATTTT. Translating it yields CASSPTGFNQPQHF.

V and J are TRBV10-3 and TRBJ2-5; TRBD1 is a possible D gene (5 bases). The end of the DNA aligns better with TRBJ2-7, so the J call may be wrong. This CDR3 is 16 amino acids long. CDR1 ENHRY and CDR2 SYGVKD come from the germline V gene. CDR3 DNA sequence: TGTGCCATCAGGGACACTTCCCCCGCGAGCTCCTACGAGCAGTACTTC. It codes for CAIRDTSPASSYEQYF.

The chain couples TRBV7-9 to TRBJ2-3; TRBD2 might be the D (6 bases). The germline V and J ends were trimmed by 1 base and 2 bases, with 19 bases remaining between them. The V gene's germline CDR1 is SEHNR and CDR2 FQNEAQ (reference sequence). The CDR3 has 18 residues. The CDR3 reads CASSLDEGTGLLTDTQYF. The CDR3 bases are TGTGCCAGCAGCTTAGATGAAGGCACGGGACTTCTCACAGATACGCAGTATTTT. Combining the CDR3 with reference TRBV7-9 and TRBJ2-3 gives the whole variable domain DTGVSQNPRHKITKRGQNVTFRCDPISEHNRLYWYRQTLGQGPEFLTYFQNEAQLEKSRLLSDRFSAERPKGSFSTLEIQRTEQGDSAMYLCASSLDEGTGLLTDTQYFGPGTRLTVL.

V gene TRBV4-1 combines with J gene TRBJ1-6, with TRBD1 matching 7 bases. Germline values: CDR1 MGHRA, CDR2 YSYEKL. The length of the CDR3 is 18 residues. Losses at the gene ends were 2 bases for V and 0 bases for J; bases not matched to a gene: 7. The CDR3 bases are TGCGCCAGCAGCCAACACCCGAGACAGGGCTCCTATAATTCACCCCTCCACTTT. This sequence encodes CASSQHPRQGSYNSPLHF.

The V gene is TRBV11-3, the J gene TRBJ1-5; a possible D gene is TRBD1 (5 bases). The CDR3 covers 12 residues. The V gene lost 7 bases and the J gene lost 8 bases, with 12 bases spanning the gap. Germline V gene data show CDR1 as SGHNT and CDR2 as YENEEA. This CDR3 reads CASTGVTEPQHF. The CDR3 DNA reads TGTGCCAGCACGGGGGTCACGGAGCCCCAGCATTTT.

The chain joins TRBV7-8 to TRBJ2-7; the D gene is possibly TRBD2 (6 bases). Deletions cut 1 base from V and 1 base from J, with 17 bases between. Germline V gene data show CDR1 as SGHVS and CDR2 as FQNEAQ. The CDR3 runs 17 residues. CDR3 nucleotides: TGTGCCAGCAGCTTAGGGGGAACTAGCCTGTCGTCCTACGAGCAGTACTTC. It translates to CASSLGGTSLSSYEQYF.

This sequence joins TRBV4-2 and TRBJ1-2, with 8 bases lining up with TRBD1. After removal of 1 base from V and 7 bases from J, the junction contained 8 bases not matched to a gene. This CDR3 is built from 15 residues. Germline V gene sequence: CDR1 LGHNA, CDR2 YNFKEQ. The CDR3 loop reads CASSQATRGHSGYTF. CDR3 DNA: TGTGCCAGCAGCCAAGCCACCAGGGGGCACAGTGGCTACACCTTC.

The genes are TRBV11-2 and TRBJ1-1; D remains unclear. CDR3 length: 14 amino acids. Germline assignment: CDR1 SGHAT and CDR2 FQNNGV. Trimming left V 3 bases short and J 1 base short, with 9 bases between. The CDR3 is CASSFGARNTEAFF. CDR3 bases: TGTGCCAGCAGCTTTGGAGCGAGGAACACTGAAGCTTTCTTT.

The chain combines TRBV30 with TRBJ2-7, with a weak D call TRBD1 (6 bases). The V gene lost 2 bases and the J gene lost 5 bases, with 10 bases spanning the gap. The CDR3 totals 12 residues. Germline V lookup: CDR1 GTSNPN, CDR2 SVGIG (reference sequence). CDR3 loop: CAWSTGTNEQYF. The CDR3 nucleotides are TGTGCCTGGAGTACAGGGACAAACGAGCAGTACTTC.

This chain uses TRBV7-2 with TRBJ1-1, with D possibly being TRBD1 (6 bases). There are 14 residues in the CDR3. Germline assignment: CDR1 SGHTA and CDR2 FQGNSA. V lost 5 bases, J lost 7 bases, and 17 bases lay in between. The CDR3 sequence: CASSRQRGQGEAFF. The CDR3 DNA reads TGTGCCAGCAGCAGGCAGCGGGGGCAGGGTGAAGCTTTCTTT.